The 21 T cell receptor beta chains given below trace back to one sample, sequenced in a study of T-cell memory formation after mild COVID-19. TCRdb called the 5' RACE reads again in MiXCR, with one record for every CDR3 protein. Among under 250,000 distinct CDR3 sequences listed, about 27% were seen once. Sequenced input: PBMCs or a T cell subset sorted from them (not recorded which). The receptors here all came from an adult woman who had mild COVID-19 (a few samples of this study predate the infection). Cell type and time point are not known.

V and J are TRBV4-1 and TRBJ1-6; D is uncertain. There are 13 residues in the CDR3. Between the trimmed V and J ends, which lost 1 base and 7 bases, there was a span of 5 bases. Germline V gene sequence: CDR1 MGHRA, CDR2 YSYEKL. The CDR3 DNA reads TGCGCCAGCAGCCAAGCTCGCAATTCACCCCTCCACTTT. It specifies CASSQARNSPLHF.

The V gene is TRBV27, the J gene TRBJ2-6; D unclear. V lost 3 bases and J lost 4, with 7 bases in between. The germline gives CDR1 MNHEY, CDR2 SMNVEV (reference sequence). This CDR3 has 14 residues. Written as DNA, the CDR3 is TGTGCCAGCAGTTTCGACCGGGGGGCCAACGTCCTGACTTTC. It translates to CASSFDRGANVLTF.

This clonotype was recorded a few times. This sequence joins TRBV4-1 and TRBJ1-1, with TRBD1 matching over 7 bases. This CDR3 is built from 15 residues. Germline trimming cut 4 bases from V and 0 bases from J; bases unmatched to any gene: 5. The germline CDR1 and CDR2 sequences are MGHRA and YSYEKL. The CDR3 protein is CASSRQGGMNTEAFF. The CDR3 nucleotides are TGCGCCAGCAGCCGCCAGGGGGGCATGAACACTGAAGCTTTCTTT.

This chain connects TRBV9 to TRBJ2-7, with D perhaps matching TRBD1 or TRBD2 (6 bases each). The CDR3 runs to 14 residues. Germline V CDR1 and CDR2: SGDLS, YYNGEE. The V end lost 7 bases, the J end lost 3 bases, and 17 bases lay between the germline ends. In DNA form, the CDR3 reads TGTGCCAGCGGTGGAGGGGGATCCCTCTACGAGCAGTACTTC. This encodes CASGGGGSLYEQYF.

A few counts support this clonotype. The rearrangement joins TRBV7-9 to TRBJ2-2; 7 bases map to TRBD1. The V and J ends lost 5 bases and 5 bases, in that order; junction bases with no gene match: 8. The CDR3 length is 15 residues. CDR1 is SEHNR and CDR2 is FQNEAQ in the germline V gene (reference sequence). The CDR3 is CASSLTGAGTGELFF. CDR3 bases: TGTGCCAGCAGCCTTACAGGGGCTGGAACCGGGGAGCTGTTTTTT.

The CDR3 nucleotides read TGTGCCAGCTCACCAAGCAGGACAGGGGCCAATGAGCAGTTCTTC. Its protein product is CASSPSRTGANEQFF. The rearrangement links TRBV18 to TRBJ2-1; 9 bases are a match to TRBD1. V was clipped by 2 bases and J by 6 bases; unmatched bases: 5. Germline V gene lookup returns CDR1 KGHSH and CDR2 LQKENI. The CDR3 spans 15 residues.

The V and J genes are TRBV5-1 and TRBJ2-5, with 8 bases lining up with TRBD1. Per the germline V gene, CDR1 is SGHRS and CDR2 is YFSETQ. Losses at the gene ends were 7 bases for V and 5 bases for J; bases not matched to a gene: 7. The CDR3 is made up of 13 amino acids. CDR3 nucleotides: TGCGCCAGCGCGACAGGGGTTCTGGAGACCCAGTACTTC. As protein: CASATGVLETQYF.

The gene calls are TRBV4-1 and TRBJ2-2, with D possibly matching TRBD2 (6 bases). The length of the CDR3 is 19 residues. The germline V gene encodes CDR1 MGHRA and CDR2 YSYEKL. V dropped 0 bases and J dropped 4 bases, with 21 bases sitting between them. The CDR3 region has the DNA TGCGCCAGCAGCCAAGATCGGGGGAGAGGATCCATCGGCACCGGGGAGCTGTTTTTT. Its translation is CASSQDRGRGSIGTGELFF.

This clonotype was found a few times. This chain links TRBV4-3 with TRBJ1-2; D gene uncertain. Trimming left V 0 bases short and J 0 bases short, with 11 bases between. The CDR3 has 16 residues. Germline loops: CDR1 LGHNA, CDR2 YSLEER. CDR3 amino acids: CASSQDGPPTNYGYTF. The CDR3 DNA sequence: TGCGCCAGCAGCCAAGATGGGCCGCCGACTAACTATGGCTACACCTTC.

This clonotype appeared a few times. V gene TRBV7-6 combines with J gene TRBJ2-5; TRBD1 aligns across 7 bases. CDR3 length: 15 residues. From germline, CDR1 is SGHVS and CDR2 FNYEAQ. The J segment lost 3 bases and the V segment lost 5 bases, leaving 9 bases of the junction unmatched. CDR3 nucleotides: TGTGCCAGCAGCCGCCCGGGACAGACTAAAGAGACCCAGTACTTC. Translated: CASSRPGQTKETQYF.

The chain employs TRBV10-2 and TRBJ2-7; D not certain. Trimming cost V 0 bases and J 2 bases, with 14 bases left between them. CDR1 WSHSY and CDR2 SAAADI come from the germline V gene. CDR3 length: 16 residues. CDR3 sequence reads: CASSESTSFSTYEQYF. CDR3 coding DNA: TGCGCCAGCAGTGAGTCGACTTCTTTTTCGACCTACGAGCAGTACTTC.

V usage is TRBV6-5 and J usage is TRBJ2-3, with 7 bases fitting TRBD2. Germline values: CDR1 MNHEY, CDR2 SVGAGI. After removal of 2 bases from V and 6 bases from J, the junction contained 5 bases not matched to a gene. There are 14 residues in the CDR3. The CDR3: CASSYGNGRDTQYF. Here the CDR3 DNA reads TGTGCCAGCAGTTACGGGAACGGGAGGGATACGCAGTATTTT.

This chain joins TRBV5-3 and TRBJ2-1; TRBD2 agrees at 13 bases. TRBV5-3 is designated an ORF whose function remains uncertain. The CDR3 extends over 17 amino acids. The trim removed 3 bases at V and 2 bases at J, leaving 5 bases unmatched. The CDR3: CARSCRTSGGAYNEQFF. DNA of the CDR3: TGTGCCAGAAGCTGCCGGACTAGCGGGGGTGCCTACAATGAGCAGTTCTTC.

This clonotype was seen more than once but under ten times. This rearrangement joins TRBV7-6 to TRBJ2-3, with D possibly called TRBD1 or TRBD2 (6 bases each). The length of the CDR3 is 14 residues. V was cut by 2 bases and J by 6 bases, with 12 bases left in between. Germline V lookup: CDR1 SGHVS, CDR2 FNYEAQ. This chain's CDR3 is CASSLSRGADTQYF. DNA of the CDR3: TGTGCCAGCAGCTTAAGTAGGGGGGCGGATACGCAGTATTTT. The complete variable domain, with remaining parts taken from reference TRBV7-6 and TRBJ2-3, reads GAGVSQSPRYKVTKRGQDVALRCDPISGHVSLYWYRQALGQGPEFLTYFNYEAQQDKSGLPNDRFSAERPEGSISTLTIQRTEQRDSAMYRCASSLSRGADTQYFGPGTRLTVL.

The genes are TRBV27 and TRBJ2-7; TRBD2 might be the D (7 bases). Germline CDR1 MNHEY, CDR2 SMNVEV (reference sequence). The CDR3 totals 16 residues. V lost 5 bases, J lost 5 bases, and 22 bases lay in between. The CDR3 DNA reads TGTGCCAGCAGTCCAACCCCGGGGGGCCCCCCTGACGAGCAGTACTTC. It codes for CASSPTPGGPPDEQYF.

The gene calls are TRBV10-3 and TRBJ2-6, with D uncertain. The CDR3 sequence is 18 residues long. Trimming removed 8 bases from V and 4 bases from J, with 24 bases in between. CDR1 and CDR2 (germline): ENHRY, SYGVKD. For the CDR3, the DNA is TGTGCCATCGGGTGGGCAGGCAGAGAATTTTCCGGGGCCAACGTCCTGACTTTC. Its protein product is CAIGWAGREFSGANVLTF.

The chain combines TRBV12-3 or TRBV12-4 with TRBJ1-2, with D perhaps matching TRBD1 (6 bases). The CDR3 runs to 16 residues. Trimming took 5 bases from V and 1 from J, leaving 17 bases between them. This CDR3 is CASSPSWRTVNYGYTF. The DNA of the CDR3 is TGTGCCAGCAGTCCGAGTTGGCGGACAGTTAACTATGGCTACACCTTC.

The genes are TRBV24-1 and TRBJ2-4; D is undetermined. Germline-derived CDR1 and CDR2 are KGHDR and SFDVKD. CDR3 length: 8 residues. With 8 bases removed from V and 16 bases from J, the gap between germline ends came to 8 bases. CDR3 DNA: TGTGCCACCAACGACGACTACTTC. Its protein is CATNDDYF.

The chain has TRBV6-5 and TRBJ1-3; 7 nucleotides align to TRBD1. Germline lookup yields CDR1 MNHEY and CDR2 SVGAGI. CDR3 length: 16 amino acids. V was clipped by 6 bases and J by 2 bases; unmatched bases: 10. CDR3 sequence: CASSLSGQVAGNTIYF. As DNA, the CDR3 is TGTGCCAGCAGCCTTTCCGGACAGGTCGCTGGAAACACCATATATTTT.

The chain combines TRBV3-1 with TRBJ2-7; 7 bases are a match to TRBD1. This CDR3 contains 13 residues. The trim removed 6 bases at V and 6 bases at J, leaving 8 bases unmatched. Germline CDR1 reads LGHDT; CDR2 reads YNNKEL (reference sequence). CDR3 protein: CASSYDRAGEQYF. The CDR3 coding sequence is TGTGCCAGCAGTTATGACAGGGCGGGCGAGCAGTACTTC.

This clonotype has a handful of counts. CDR3: CASSSSTGGGETQYF. The CDR3 coding sequence is TGTGCCAGCAGCTCCTCGACAGGAGGTGGGGAGACCCAGTACTTC. V usage is TRBV7-9 and J usage is TRBJ2-5; possible D gene TRBD1, 6 bases. This CDR3 has 15 amino acids. Germline assignment: CDR1 SEHNR and CDR2 FQNEAQ (reference sequence). V was shortened by 4 bases and J by 5 bases, with 17 bases between the two germline ends.